Below, 15 T cell receptor beta chains from the same sample are listed, as sequenced in a study of CD8 T cells in ankylosing spondylitis. General study results and limits: Blood of patients with ankylosing spondylitis appeared to be characterized by a TCR beta motif of fewer than 10 highly homologous variants.

TCRdb called the 5' RACE reads again in MiXCR, with one record for every CDR3 protein. The sample lists 750,000 to 850,000 distinct CDR3 sequences, roughly 10% seen once, with approximately 0.46% in the top ten. Their specific antigens are unknown. What was sequenced was blood, either unsorted or a sorted T cell fraction (not recorded which). The receptor set was obtained from a male donor with ankylosing spondylitis.

V and J are TRBV4-1 and TRBJ1-6; D call uncertain. The ends were cut back, 1 base at V and 5 bases at J, with 27 bases in the middle. Germline assignment: CDR1 MGHRA and CDR2 YSYEKL. The CDR3 runs to 21 residues. CDR3 sequence: CASSQGWGPRPGRDHNSPLHF. For the CDR3, the DNA is TGCGCCAGCAGCCAAGGTTGGGGTCCCCGACCCGGGCGCGACCATAATTCACCCCTCCACTTT.

This clonotype occurred a few times. The gene calls are TRBV20-1 and TRBJ2-3; TRBD2 matches 9 bases. V lost 2 bases, J lost 7 bases, and 10 bases stayed unmatched. There are 15 residues in the CDR3. Germline-derived CDR1 and CDR2 are DFQATT and SNEGSKA (reference sequence). The CDR3 here is CSARQAGGTLYTQYF. In nucleotides, the CDR3 is TGCAGTGCTAGACAAGCGGGGGGCACCCTTTATACGCAGTATTTT.

The V call is TRBV7-2, the J call TRBJ2-3; 7 nucleotides line up with TRBD1. V lost 6 bases, J lost 4 bases, and 7 bases stayed unmatched. The CDR3 has 14 residues. Germline CDR1 SGHTA, CDR2 FQGNSA. The CDR3 region is CASRRDRAADTQYF. The CDR3 DNA is TGTGCCAGCAGACGAGACAGGGCCGCAGATACGCAGTATTTT.

The CDR3 region is CSESSYNEQFF. The CDR3 nucleotides read TGCAGTGAATCCTCCTACAATGAGCAGTTCTTC. This chain uses TRBV20-1 with TRBJ2-1; D call uncertain. The V end lost 7 bases, the J end lost 0 bases, and 4 bases lay between the germline ends. Germline loops: CDR1 DFQATT, CDR2 SNEGSKA (reference sequence). CDR3 size: 11 residues.

V and J are TRBV3-1 and TRBJ2-7, with D unresolved. The V gene lost 0 bases and the J gene lost 2 bases, with 23 bases spanning the gap. There are 19 residues in the CDR3. From germline, CDR1 is LGHDT and CDR2 YNNKEL (reference sequence). In DNA form, the CDR3 reads TGTGCCAGCAGCCAAGAGGATCCGGGCAAGACGACCCCCCCCTACGAGCAGTACTTC. Translating it yields CASSQEDPGKTTPPYEQYF.

V is TRBV5-1 and J is TRBJ1-2, with D tentatively TRBD1 (6 bases). Trimming removed 0 bases at V and 6 bases at J, with 18 bases between. The germline gives CDR1 SGHRS, CDR2 YFSETQ. The CDR3 consists of 16 residues. CDR3 DNA sequence: TGCGCCAGCAGCTTGGTGTCAGGCAATCAGGGGCATGGCTACACCTTC. Encoded protein: CASSLVSGNQGHGYTF.

The chain is built from TRBV6-5 and TRBJ1-1; no definite D call. Trimming cost V 1 base and J 1 base, with 7 bases left between them. This CDR3 has 14 residues. Germline values: CDR1 MNHEY, CDR2 SVGAGI. CDR3 protein: CASSYFGSNTEAFF. In nucleotides, the CDR3 is TGTGCCAGCAGTTACTTCGGCTCGAACACTGAAGCTTTCTTT.

This clonotype was picked up a small number of times. The chain links TRBV20-1 to TRBJ2-2; D remains ambiguous. The CDR3 totals 15 residues. The V gene lost 1 base and the J gene lost 0 bases, with 9 bases spanning the gap. From germline, CDR1 is DFQATT and CDR2 SNEGSKA (reference sequence). CDR3 DNA: TGCAGTGCTAGAGGCTGGGATACGAACACCGGGGAGCTGTTTTTT. This translates into CSARGWDTNTGELFF.

The sample holds a few counts of this clonotype. The rearrangement links TRBV11-2 to TRBJ2-1; no firm D call. The germline CDR1 and CDR2 sequences are SGHAT and FQNNGV. V was cut by 3 bases and J by 9 bases, with 9 bases left in between. This CDR3 is built from 12 residues. CDR3 region: CASSFDLSEQFF. The CDR3, as DNA: TGTGCCAGCAGCTTCGATTTGAGTGAGCAGTTCTTC.

The rearrangement uses TRBV20-1 and TRBJ2-2; 7 positions match TRBD2. Trimming cost V 4 bases and J 3 bases; bases outside gene matches: 8. The CDR3 spans 15 residues. Germline V gives CDR1 DFQATT, CDR2 SNEGSKA (reference sequence). The CDR3 DNA reads as TGCAGTGCTACCTCCGGGACTATCGACACCGGGGAGCTGTTTTTT. Residues: CSATSGTIDTGELFF.

The chain joins TRBV7-2 to TRBJ2-7; possible D gene TRBD1, 6 bases. Germline V gene lookup returns CDR1 SGHTA and CDR2 FQGNSA. V dropped 4 bases and J dropped 2 bases, with 15 bases sitting between them. This CDR3 contains 15 residues. CDR3 in DNA: TGTGCCAGCAGCTCCGCACAGGGACGAACCTACGAGCAGTACTTC. It specifies CASSSAQGRTYEQYF.

This clonotype was observed at least ten times. The chain recombines TRBV29-1 with TRBJ2-7, with TRBD1 as a possible D gene (5 bases). CDR1 SQVTM and CDR2 ANQGSEA come from the germline V gene. With 4 bases removed from V and 0 bases from J, the gap between germline ends came to 13 bases. This CDR3 is built from 14 residues. The CDR3 is CSVVGQSSSYEQYF. DNA for the CDR3: TGCAGCGTTGTGGGGCAGAGCAGCTCCTACGAGCAGTACTTC.

This clonotype came up many times. J is TRBJ2-1 and V is TRBV5-1; D is possibly TRBD2 (7 bases). The CDR3 is 13 amino acids. V was cut by 4 bases and J by 10 bases, with 15 bases left in between. Germline V gives CDR1 SGHRS, CDR2 YFSETQ. The CDR3 region is CASSLRGGREQFF. In nucleotides, the CDR3 is TGCGCCAGCAGCCTACGCGGGGGCAGGGAGCAGTTCTTC.

This clonotype was counted at least ten times. This rearrangement joins TRBV20-1 to TRBJ2-3; D unclear. The CDR3 contains 13 residues. CDR1 and CDR2 (germline): DFQATT, SNEGSKA (reference sequence). V lost 0 bases and J 2 bases, leaving 6 bases between the germline ends. Written as DNA, the CDR3 is TGCAGTGCTAGAGATATTACCACAGATACGCAGTATTTT. The encoded protein is CSARDITTDTQYF.

This clonotype has a handful of counts. The V and J genes are TRBV20-1 and TRBJ2-1; D is unresolved. Germline CDR1 is DFQATT and CDR2 is SNEGSKA (reference sequence). The CDR3 loop spans 12 amino acids. V lost 6 bases and J lost 5, with 11 bases in between. In nucleotides, the CDR3 is TGCAGTGCCGCTGCCGGGCACAATGAGCAGTTCTTC. Protein sequence: CSAAAGHNEQFF.